This T cell receptor beta chain comes out of a study of cytomegalovirus exposure and HLA in healthy donors. Healthy bone marrow donors supplied every sample. PCR employed 60 Vbeta and 13 Jbeta primers. In the authors' workflow: In a later analysis, roughly 11 million of 65 million to 90 million unique beta chains occurred in at least two donors. Repertoires were generated with immunoSEQ multiplex PCR, while TCRdb's copy carries only in-frame clones and drops some. V and J calls and clone size come straight from that table; D and trimming were deduced from the DNA. The data contain 120,000 to 150,000 clones, approximately 79% of them singletons. V lost 0 bases and J lost 0, with 9 bases in between. This CDR3 contains 15 residues. The V gene's germline CDR1 is SGHRS and CDR2 YFSETQ. This clone was observed a handful of times.

The sample comprised PBMCs. The receptor was isolated from a female donor in good health and CMV-seronegative. This chain joins TRBV5-1 and TRBJ1-1; D gene ambiguous. The DNA for the CDR3 is TGCGCCAGCAGCTTGGGTCGGAGCATGAACACTGAAGCTTTCTTT. Its protein product is CASSLGRSMNTEAFF.